This T cell receptor (beta chain) was captured by sequencing in a study of control samples from healthy donors and cancer patients (TCRdb year 2020). At the junction V is shortened by 7 bases and J by 5 bases, with 21 bases in between. Spanning cysteine to phenylalanine, the CDR3 consists of 16 amino acids. The DNA shown is the 48-base CDR3, in frame from base 1. Via the germline V gene (reference sequence), CDR1 is LNHDA and CDR2 SQIVND. With respect to this clone: This clone's antigen is unknown. No base-level quality is on record; no much larger clone is a single base apart.

Receptor amplification or capture employed the immunoSEQ multiplex PCR assay. TCRdb took over this immuneACCESS table, retaining in-frame rearrangements with V and J assigned. Such tables are incomplete; in checked studies, under half of the missing clones stem from an unresolved V gene, and the remainder is unexplained. In all, the sample holds approximately 37,000 clones, and 80% to 95% of those were seen once. The leading ten clones occupy around 3.9% of the sample. The receptor was derived from a woman in her 50s in good health. This chain is built from TRBV19 and TRBJ2-1, with TRBD2 tentatively as D gene (6 bases match). The sample consisted of blood. The CDR3 in this case is CASKGLYPHTNNEQFF. The nucleotides are TGTGCCAGTAAGGGACTCTACCCCCACACGAACAATGAGCAGTTCTTC.